This T cell receptor (beta chain) was captured in a study of T-cell memory formation after mild COVID-19. General study results and limits: Several responding clones turned up in pre-infection memory, indicating that cross-reactive memory may have taken part. While clones contracting from day 15 to 85 were balanced between CD4 and CD8, later expanders leaned CD4+.

This clonotype has a handful of counts. As yet, its antigen is unknown. TCRdb reprocessed the 5' RACE reads via MiXCR and lists one record per CDR3 protein. Found here are 340,000 or so distinct CDR3 sequences, around 13% of them singletons; the top ten hold over 20%. Germline V lookup: CDR1 LGHDT, CDR2 YNNKEL (reference sequence). With V trimmed by 2 bases and J by 1 base, 9 bases remained unmatched. The CDR3 spans 18 residues. The source is a man between 18 and 29 years old who had mild COVID-19 (a few samples of this study predate the infection). Cell type and time point are not known. The sample comprised PBMCs or a T cell subset sorted from them (not recorded which). The chain has TRBV3-1 and TRBJ2-5; the match to TRBD2 covers 11 bases. The CDR3 loop is CASSQYPPGTSGQETQYF. The DNA of the CDR3 is TGTGCCAGCAGCCAATACCCACCCGGGACTAGCGGCCAAGAGACCCAGTACTTC.